This T cell receptor (beta chain) originates from a study of blood T cell repertoires in COVID-19. This clone was seen a single time. The CDR3 consists of 12 residues. Trimming left V 0 bases short and J 7 bases short, with 5 bases between. From germline, CDR1 is KGHDR and CDR2 SFDVKD. Libraries were prepared by immunoSEQ multiplex PCR; TCRdb keeps only in-frame clonotypes and omits some of them. There are 250,000 to 300,000 clones in the sample; 75% to 90% occur only once, and approximately 9.9% lies in the top ten. Sequenced material: peripheral blood. This receptor was obtained from a woman in her seventies with acute or convalescent COVID-19. The gene calls are TRBV24-1 and TRBJ1-2; D gene unclear. The CDR3 nucleotides are TGTGCCACCAGTGATTTGACAGTTGGCTACACCTTC. This translates into CATSDLTVGYTF.